This T cell receptor beta chain is from a study of blood T cell repertoires in COVID-19. About the study: Sources were T cells, B-cell-depleted T cells, or PBMCs; the material itself was cDNA or gDNA.

In the source study's methods: Using reference gene primer amplification, nucleated cell counts were estimated. The protocol was immunoSEQ multiplex PCR, while the TCRdb copy is restricted to in-frame clones and leaves out a portion. The V and J calls and clone size are taken from that table; D and trimming were inferred from the DNA. This sample has approximately 150,000 clones, with approximately 86% found just once. The V end lost 2 bases, the J end lost 13 bases, and 17 bases lay between the germline ends. From germline, CDR1 is MNHEY and CDR2 SVGAGI. This CDR3 is built from 14 residues. Specimen: peripheral blood. J is TRBJ1-4 and V is TRBV6-5; TRBD1 might be the D (5 bases). This TCR derives from a woman over 75 with COVID-19, enrolled during active disease. This CDR3 is CASSYPGVLDRLFF. In DNA, the CDR3 is TGTGCCAGCAGTTACCCCGGCGTCTTAGACAGACTGTTTTTT.